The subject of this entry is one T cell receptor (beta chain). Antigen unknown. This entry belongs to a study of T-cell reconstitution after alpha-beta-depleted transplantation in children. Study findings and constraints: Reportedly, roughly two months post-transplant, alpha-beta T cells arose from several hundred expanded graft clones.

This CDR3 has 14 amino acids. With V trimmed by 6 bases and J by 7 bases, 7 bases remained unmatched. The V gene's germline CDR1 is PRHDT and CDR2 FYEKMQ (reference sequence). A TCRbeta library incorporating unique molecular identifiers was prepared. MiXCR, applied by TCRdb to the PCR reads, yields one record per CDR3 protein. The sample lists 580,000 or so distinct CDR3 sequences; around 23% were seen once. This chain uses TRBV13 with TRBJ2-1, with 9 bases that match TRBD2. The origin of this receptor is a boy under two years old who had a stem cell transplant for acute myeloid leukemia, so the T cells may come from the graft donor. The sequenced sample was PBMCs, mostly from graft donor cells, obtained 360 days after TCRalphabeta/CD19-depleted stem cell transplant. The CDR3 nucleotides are TGTGCCAGCAGGGCCGGCGGGGGGGCTAATGAGCAGTTCTTC. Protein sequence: CASRAGGGANEQFF.